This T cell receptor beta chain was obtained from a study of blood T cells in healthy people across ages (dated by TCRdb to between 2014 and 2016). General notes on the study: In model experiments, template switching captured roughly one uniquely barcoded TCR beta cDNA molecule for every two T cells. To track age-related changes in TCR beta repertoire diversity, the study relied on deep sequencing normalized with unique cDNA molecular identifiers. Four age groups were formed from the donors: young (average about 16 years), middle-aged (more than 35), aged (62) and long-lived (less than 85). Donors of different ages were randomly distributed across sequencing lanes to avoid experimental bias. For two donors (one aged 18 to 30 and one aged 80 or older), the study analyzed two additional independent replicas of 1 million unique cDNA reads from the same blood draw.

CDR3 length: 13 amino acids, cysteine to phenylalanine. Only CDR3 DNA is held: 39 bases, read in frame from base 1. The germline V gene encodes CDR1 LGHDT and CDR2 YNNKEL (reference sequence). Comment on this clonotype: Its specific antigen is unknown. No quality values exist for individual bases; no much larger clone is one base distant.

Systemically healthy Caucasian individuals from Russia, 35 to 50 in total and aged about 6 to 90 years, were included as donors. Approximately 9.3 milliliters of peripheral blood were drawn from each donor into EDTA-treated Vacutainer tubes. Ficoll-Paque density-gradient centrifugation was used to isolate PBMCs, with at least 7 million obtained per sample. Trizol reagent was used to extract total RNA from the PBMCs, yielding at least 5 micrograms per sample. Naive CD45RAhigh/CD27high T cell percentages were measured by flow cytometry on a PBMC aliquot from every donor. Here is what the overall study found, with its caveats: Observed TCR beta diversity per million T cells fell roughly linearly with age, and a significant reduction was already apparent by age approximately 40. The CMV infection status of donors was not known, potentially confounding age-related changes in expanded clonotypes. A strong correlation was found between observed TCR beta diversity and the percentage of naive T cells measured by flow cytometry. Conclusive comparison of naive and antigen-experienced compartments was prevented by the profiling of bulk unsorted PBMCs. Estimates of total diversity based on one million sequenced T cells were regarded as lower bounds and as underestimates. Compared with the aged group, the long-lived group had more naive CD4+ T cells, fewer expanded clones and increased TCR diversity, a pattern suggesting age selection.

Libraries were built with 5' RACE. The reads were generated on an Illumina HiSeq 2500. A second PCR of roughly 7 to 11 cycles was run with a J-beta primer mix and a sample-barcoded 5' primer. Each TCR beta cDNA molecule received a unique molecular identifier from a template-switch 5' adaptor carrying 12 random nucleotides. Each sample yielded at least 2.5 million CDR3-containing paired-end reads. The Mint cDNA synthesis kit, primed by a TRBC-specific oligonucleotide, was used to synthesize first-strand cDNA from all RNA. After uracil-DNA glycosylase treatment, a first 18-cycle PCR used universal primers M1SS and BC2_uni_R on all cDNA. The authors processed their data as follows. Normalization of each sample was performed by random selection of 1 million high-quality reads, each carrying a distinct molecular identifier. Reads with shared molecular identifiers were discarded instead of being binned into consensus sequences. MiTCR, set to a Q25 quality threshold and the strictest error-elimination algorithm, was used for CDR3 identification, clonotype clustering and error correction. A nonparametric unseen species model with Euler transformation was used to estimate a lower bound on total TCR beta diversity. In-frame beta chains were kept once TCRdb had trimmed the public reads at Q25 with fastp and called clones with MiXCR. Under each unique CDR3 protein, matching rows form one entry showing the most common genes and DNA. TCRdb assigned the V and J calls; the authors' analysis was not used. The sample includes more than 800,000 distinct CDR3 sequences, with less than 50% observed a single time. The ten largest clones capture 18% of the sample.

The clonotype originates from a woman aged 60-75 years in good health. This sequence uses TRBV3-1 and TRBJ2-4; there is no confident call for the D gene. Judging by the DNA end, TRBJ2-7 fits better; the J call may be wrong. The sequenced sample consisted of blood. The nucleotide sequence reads TGTGCCAGCAGCCCCCCTAGTCTAGACGAGCAGTACTTC. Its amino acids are CASSPPSLDEQYF.